These T cell receptor beta chains were read from a single sample in a study of blood T cells in healthy people across ages. Using its own MiXCR run on the 5' RACE reads, TCRdb lists one record per CDR3 protein. The sample has hundreds of thousands of distinct CDR3 sequences; about 30% are singletons. Sequenced input: blood. These TCRs come from a woman aged 80 or older in good health. CDR3s include the opening cysteine and the closing phenylalanine or tryptophan. Fields, in order: J gene, V gene, D gene, clone size, CDR3 DNA, CDR3 protein. A D gene is named only where the DNA matches it firmly. Clone sizes are given selectively: once, few, many, or a class where the clone is expanded.

>TRBJ2-3|TRBV5-1|TRBD1|many
TGCGCCAGCAGGACAGGGGCCACAGATACGCAGTATTTT
CASRTGATDTQYF
>TRBJ2-1|TRBV10-3|TRBD1|NA
TGTGCCATCAGACCCGACAGGGTAGACGAGCGGTTCTTC
CAIRPDRVDERFF
>TRBJ2-1|TRBV5-1|NA|many
TGCGCCAGCAGCTTGGAGCCCCACGGGGGCAATGAGCAGTTCTTC
CASSLEPHGGNEQFF
>TRBJ1-2|TRBV2|NA|NA
TGTGCCAGCAGTGGGGCGGATGGCTACACCTTC
CASSGADGYTF
>TRBJ2-3|TRBV7-2|NA|many
TGTGCCAGCAGCACCCCCTCGGGCACGCAGTATTTT
CASSTPSGTQYF
>TRBJ1-2|TRBV4-2|NA|many
TGTGCCAGCAGCTCCAAGTCTGCGGGGTACGGCTATGGCTACACCTTC
CASSSKSAGYGYGYTF
>TRBJ1-6|TRBV12-3/TRBV12-4|NA|few
TGTGCCAGCAGTTTACTAGGGGCGGGCAATTCACCCCTCCACTTT
CASSLLGAGNSPLHF
>TRBJ2-3|TRBV20-1|TRBD2|NA
TGCAGTGCTCGCGGACTAGACCGTACAGATACGCAGTATTTT
CSARGLDRTDTQYF
>TRBJ1-6|TRBV18|NA|few
TGTGCCAGCTCACCAGGGCAGGAAATCTATAATTCACCCCTCCACTTT
CASSPGQEIYNSPLHF
>TRBJ2-3|TRBV7-2|NA|NA
TGTGCCAGCAGTCTCGCGCCCCCGGGATCGAGCACAGATACGCAGTATTTT
CASSLAPPGSSTDTQYF
>TRBJ1-1|TRBV29-1|NA|few
TGCAGCACCCGAACGGGGACTGAAGCTTTCTTT
CSTRTGTEAFF
>TRBJ1-2|TRBV3-1|NA|NA
TGTGCCAGCAGCCGTACAGGGAATCCCTATGGCTACACCTTC
CASSRTGNPYGYTF
>TRBJ2-7|TRBV6-2/TRBV6-3|TRBD2|many
TGTGCCAGCACGGGGGGATTCTACGAGCAGTACTTC
CASTGGFYEQYF
>TRBJ2-4|TRBV2|NA|many
TGTGCCAGCTTGCCGGACAGAAAAAACATTCAGTACTTC
CASLPDRKNIQYF
>TRBJ2-7|TRBV20-1|NA|NA
TGCAGTGCTACTCCGAGCGGGACAGCCTCCTACGAGCAGTACTTC
CSATPSGTASYEQYF
>TRBJ1-1|TRBV20-1|NA|NA
TGCAGTGCTAGAGATCTGGACACAGAAGAAGCTTTCTTT
CSARDLDTEEAFF
>TRBJ2-3|TRBV21-1|NA|NA
TGTGCCAGCAGCAAAGGGGTGGGCACAGATACGCAGTATTTT
CASSKGVGTDTQYF
>TRBJ1-2|TRBV5-1|TRBD1|NA
TGCGCCAGCAGCTACACAGGGGACCTTACTAACTATGGCTACACCTTC
CASSYTGDLTNYGYTF
>TRBJ2-3|TRBV7-2|TRBD1|NA
TGTGCCAGCAGCTTACAGGGGGCCCTCACAGATACGCAGTATTTT
CASSLQGALTDTQYF
>TRBJ2-1|TRBV20-1|TRBD2|many
TGCAGTGCTAGAGATCCCCTCCGCTTGACTAGCGGGGGGGCCAATGAGCAGTTCTTC
CSARDPLRLTSGGANEQFF
>TRBJ2-3|TRBV10-3|TRBD2|many
TGTGCCATCAGTTCCAATCTAGCGGGGAGCACAGATACGCAGTATTTT
CAISSNLAGSTDTQYF
>TRBJ2-5|TRBV6-6|TRBD2|many
TGTGCCAGCAGTTACTCGGGTCCTAGCGGGGGGGTAGAGACCCAGTACTTC
CASSYSGPSGGVETQYF
>TRBJ2-1|TRBV12-3/TRBV12-4|TRBD2|NA
TGTGCCAGCATAGGCGCGGCGGGAGGCACCGAGCAGTTCTTC
CASIGAAGGTEQFF
>TRBJ2-7|TRBV5-7|TRBD1|many
TGTGCCAGCAGCTGGAAGGGGACAGGGTCCTACGAGCAGTACTTC
CASSWKGTGSYEQYF
>TRBJ2-3|TRBV11-2|TRBD2|NA
TGTGCCAGCAGCCCAGGGAGACTAGCGGGGCCTGTAAGCACAGATACGCAGTATTTT
CASSPGRLAGPVSTDTQYF
>TRBJ2-7|TRBV5-1|TRBD2|NA
TGCGCCAGCAGCCCGTATGGCGGGGGCTACGAGCAGTACTTC
CASSPYGGGYEQYF
>TRBJ1-1|TRBV28|NA|NA
TGTGCCAGCAGTCTTAAGCTGACTGAAGCTTTCTTT
CASSLKLTEAFF
>TRBJ2-1|TRBV18|NA|many
TGTGCCAGCTCACCAAGAGACAATGAGCAGTTCTTC
CASSPRDNEQFF
>TRBJ1-2|TRBV15|TRBD1|NA
TGTGCCACCAGCAGATGGGGACAGGGAGAAGATGGCTACACCTTC
CATSRWGQGEDGYTF
>TRBJ1-1|TRBV2|NA|few
TGTGCCAGCAGAGCAGGACAGCAGAACACTGAAGCTTTCTTT
CASRAGQQNTEAFF